Listed below are T cell receptor beta chains from one sample, sequenced in a study of shared clonotypes between healthy human individuals. The data were produced by immunoSEQ multiplex PCR, yet TCRdb's version contains in-frame clones alone and is incomplete. The sample lists over 750,000 clones, about 97% occurring once. Sequencing was carried out using naive CD8+ T cells sorted from blood. The receptors were gathered from a man aged 25-45 years in good health. CDR3s include the opening cysteine and the closing phenylalanine or tryptophan. A D gene is named only where the DNA matches it firmly. Not all rows give a size; the values are once, few, many and, for expanded clones, a class.

V gene	J gene	clone size	D gene	CDR3 DNA	CDR3 protein
TRBV4-2	TRBJ2-7	-	-	TGTGCCAGCAGCCAAGTCGTAACTTCGTACGAGCAGTACTTC	CASSQVVTSYEQYF
TRBV7-9	TRBJ2-7	once	-	TGTGCCAGCAGCCCCCGGGACACTTACGAGCAGTACTTC	CASSPRDTYEQYF
TRBV23-1	TRBJ2-4	-	-	TGCGCCAGCAGTCAAAGATGTAGGCGCTTAGCCAAAAACATTCAGTACTTC	CASSQRCRRLAKNIQYF
TRBV28	TRBJ1-4	-	-	TGTGCCAGCAGTCAGGGCTTCCTAGAGGTAAAACTGTTTTTT	CASSQGFLEVKLFF
TRBV4-1	TRBJ2-1	-	TRBD2	TGCGCCAGCAGCCAAGATGCCGGGACTAGCTGGAATGAGCAGTTCTTC	CASSQDAGTSWNEQFF
TRBV6-6	TRBJ2-7	-	-	TGTGCCAGCAGGGGGTCTTTCGAGCAGTACTTC	CASRGSFEQYF
TRBV7-9	TRBJ1-5	-	TRBD1	TGTGCCAGCAGCTTACAGGGGGCCAATCAGCCCCAGCATTTT	CASSLQGANQPQHF
TRBV6-9	TRBJ2-1	-	-	TGTGCCAGCAGTTACGGAGGTGAGCAGTTCTTC	CASSYGGEQFF
TRBV13	TRBJ2-2	-	TRBD2	TGTGCCAGCAGCTCTACTAGCGGGGACGCGAACACCGGGGAGCTGTTTTTT	CASSSTSGDANTGELFF
TRBV14	TRBJ2-7	-	TRBD2	TGTGCCAGCAGCCAAGAGATGGCGGGAGCCTCCTACGAGCAGTACTTC	CASSQEMAGASYEQYF
TRBV11-2	TRBJ2-7	-	-	TGTGCCAGCAGCTTAGGGCAGGGGGGGTGGTGGGAGCAGTACTTC	CASSLGQGGWWEQYF
TRBV11-2	TRBJ2-7	-	-	TGTGCCAGCAGCCCGGGGCCGGGGTCCTACGAGCAGTACTTC	CASSPGPGSYEQYF
TRBV7-9	TRBJ2-7	-	TRBD1	TGTGCCAGCAGCTTAGTCGGTGCCGGGACAGGCTCCTACGAGCAGTACTTC	CASSLVGAGTGSYEQYF
TRBV5-1	TRBJ2-1	-	TRBD2	TGCGCCAGCAGCTTGTTCGCAGCGGGAGATGTAAATGAGCAGTTCTTC	CASSLFAAGDVNEQFF
TRBV29-1	TRBJ2-2	-	TRBD1	TGCAGCGTTACTGGGACAGGGGGGACCGGGGAGCTGTTTTTT	CSVTGTGGTGELFF
TRBV28	TRBJ2-4	once	-	TGTGCCAGCAGTTTACTGGCTAGCAGCAAAAACATTCAGTACTTC	CASSLLASSKNIQYF
TRBV5-6	TRBJ2-7	-	-	TGTGCCAGCAGCCAGGGGGGGGCCCCCTATTACGAGCAGTACTTC	CASSQGGAPYYEQYF
TRBV11-2	TRBJ2-7	once	-	TGTGCCAGCAGCCCCCACTACGAGCAGTACTTC	CASSPHYEQYF
TRBV7-3	TRBJ2-3	-	-	TGTGCCAGCAAAGGCAGCCTTAGCACAGATACGCAGTATTTT	CASKGSLSTDTQYF
TRBV9	TRBJ1-2	-	TRBD1	TGTGCCAGCAGCGCCGGGACAGGGGTTGGCTATGGCTACACCTTC	CASSAGTGVGYGYTF
TRBV10-3	TRBJ2-3	-	TRBD2	TGTGCCATCAGTGAAACTAGCGGGTCTAATACAGATACGCAGTATTTT	CAISETSGSNTDTQYF